The following is a T cell receptor (beta chain) sequence with its context. Trimming at V came to 4 bases and at J to 6 bases, leaving 2 bases not matched to a gene. This CDR3 has 12 residues. Germline V lookup: CDR1 SQVTM, CDR2 ANQGSEA. The sample comes from a study of blood T cell repertoires in COVID-19. Turning to the study itself: Whether acute or convalescent, the COVID-19 samples came from the United States, Italy and Spain.

Method: immunoSEQ multiplex PCR; TCRdb's copy keeps in-frame clones and lacks some. Here the sample spans about 250,000 clones, around 90% being singletons. The chain carries TRBV29-1 and TRBJ1-2; TRBD1 aligns across 10 bases. The sequenced sample was peripheral blood. This clonotype originated in a man aged 18 to 30 with active or convalescent COVID-19. This CDR3 is CSVGQGANGYTF. The CDR3 bases are TGCAGCGTTGGACAGGGGGCGAATGGCTACACCTTC.